This T cell receptor (beta chain) stems from a study of OX40 agonist ivuxolimab in advanced cancers. Overall study context: The patients received agonistic anti-OX40 (CD134) antibody ivuxolimab. Every patient in dose escalation had hepatocellular carcinoma, melanoma, renal cell or head and neck cancer.

Only in-frame clones appear in the TCRdb table, and some are missing; sequencing was by immunoSEQ multiplex PCR. The sample contains fewer than 45,000 clones, approximately 90% of which appear only once. The germline V gene has CDR1 WSHSY and CDR2 SAAADI. V lost 8 bases and J 0 bases, leaving 3 bases between the germline ends. CDR3 length equals 11 residues. The cohort excluded patients with autoimmune disease history or systemic immunosuppression. The gene calls are TRBV10-2 and TRBJ2-3; D is undetermined. The source material was CD4+ or CD8+ T cells sorted from blood, sampled in a trial of the OX40 agonist ivuxolimab. This clonotype was obtained from an adult with an advanced solid tumor such as melanoma, head and neck, liver or kidney cancer. The CDR3 here is CASASTDTQYF. The CDR3 DNA reads as TGCGCCAGCGCTAGCACAGATACGCAGTATTTT.